Listed here are 3 T cell receptor beta chains from one sample, sequenced in a study of metastatic and nonmetastatic thyroid tumors. TCRdb re-called clones via MiXCR from the PCR reads. The sample has fewer than 20,000 clones, around 30% seen once; the top ten hold roughly a sixth. Every patient was untreated before thyroid surgery. The material sequenced was tumor tissue. All receptors derive from a female donor with papillary thyroid cancer or a benign thyroid nodule (not recorded which). Some clones in this sample may be carry-over from other donors' samples.

This clone is labeled as medium-sized. Here the CDR3 DNA reads TGTGCCAGCAGTTACTTAGCGGGCTCCTACAATGAGCAGTTCTTC. This translates into CASSYLAGSYNEQFF. The chain couples TRBV6-2 or TRBV6-3 to TRBJ2-1; 7 nucleotides line up with TRBD2. Germline trimming cut 1 base from V and 0 bases from J; bases unmatched to any gene: 0. The length of the CDR3 is 15 residues. The germline V gene has CDR1 MNHEY and CDR2 SVGEGT.

The chain links TRBV30 to TRBJ1-5; D is possibly TRBD1 (6 bases). With 2 bases removed from V and 2 bases from J, the gap between germline ends came to 22 bases. Germline CDR1 is GTSNPN and CDR2 is SVGIG (reference sequence). This CDR3 spans 18 amino acids. CDR3 nucleotide sequence: TGTGCCTGGAGTCCCCTGCAGGGGAAAAGATTCGGCAATCAGCCCCAGCATTTT. This encodes CAWSPLQGKRFGNQPQHF.

This clone was counted only a few times. The chain combines TRBV28 with TRBJ2-7; D remains ambiguous. This CDR3 is built from 12 residues. Germline-derived CDR1 and CDR2 are MDHEN and SYDVKM. Trimming took off 6 bases at V and 2 bases at J, with 8 bases between the two ends. The CDR3 sequence: CASRTGTYEQYF. The CDR3 DNA follows: TGTGCCAGCAGGACTGGGACCTACGAGCAGTACTTC.